This T cell receptor (beta chain) derives from a study of T-cell memory formation after mild COVID-19. TCRdb processed the 5' RACE reads anew with MiXCR; each CDR3 protein has one entry. Of 100,000 to 120,000 distinct CDR3 sequences in the sample, 15% to 20% are singletons; the top ten hold about 6%. This clonotype was counted between two and nine times. The clonotype originates from a man between 18 and 35 years old who had mild COVID-19 (a few samples of this study predate the infection). Cell type and time point are not known. The sequenced sample was PBMCs or a T cell subset sorted from them (not recorded which).

In DNA form, the CDR3 reads TGCGCCAGCAGCCCCTCCGGAGGGGGTCCCGGAGATACGCAGTATTTT. Its protein product is CASSPSGGGPGDTQYF. The chain couples TRBV4-3 to TRBJ2-3; D might be TRBD1 or TRBD2, each matching 6 bases. Germline CDR1 and CDR2: LGHNA and YSLEER. The CDR3 runs 16 residues. Trimming removed 4 bases at V and 5 bases at J, with 19 bases between.